Following are 8 T cell receptor beta chains from one sample sequenced in a study of cytomegalovirus exposure and HLA in healthy donors. PCR used 60 Vbeta primers and 13 Jbeta primers. Repertoires were generated with immunoSEQ multiplex PCR, while TCRdb's copy carries only in-frame clones and drops some. In the table there are under 200,000 clones, about 13% of which are singletons. What was sequenced was PBMCs. These receptors all stem from a man aged 45-65 years in good health and CMV-seropositive.

The rearrangement links TRBV4-3 to TRBJ2-3; 9 bases align to TRBD2. The V segment lost 0 bases and the J segment 2 bases; nucleotides outside the gene matches: 18. The V gene's germline CDR1 is LGHNA and CDR2 YSLEER. The CDR3 is 21 amino acids. Here the CDR3 reads CASSQDSSGATAGGPTDTQYF. DNA of the CDR3: TGCGCCAGCAGCCAAGATTCCAGTGGCGCTACGGCGGGGGGGCCCACAGATACGCAGTATTTT.

V is TRBV4-2 and J is TRBJ2-5, with 11 bases fitting TRBD2. Germline V gene data show CDR1 as LGHNA and CDR2 as YNFKEQ. The CDR3 has 16 amino acids. V lost 0 bases to trimming and J lost 4 bases; unmatched junction nucleotides: 4. The CDR3 region has the DNA TGTGCCAGCAGCCAAGATTCTAGCGGGGGGTCAGAGACCCAGTACTTC. This codes for CASSQDSSGGSETQYF.

This clone was detected only a few times. The rearrangement uses TRBV5-1 and TRBJ2-5; 9 bases are a match to TRBD2. Germline V gene lookup returns CDR1 SGHRS and CDR2 YFSETQ. Losses at the gene ends were 4 bases for V and 7 bases for J; bases not matched to a gene: 11. The CDR3 contains 15 residues. CDR3 coding DNA: TGCGCCAGCAGCGTACTAGCGGGTCCTTCTGGGACCCAGTACTTC. This gives the protein CASSVLAGPSGTQYF.

This clone has a handful of counts. The rearrangement uses TRBV10-3 and TRBJ1-5; D is possibly TRBD1 (5 bases). Between the trimmed V and J ends, which lost 0 bases and 7 bases, there was a span of 7 bases. The CDR3 consists of 13 residues. Germline-derived CDR1 and CDR2 are ENHRY and SYGVKD. CDR3 in amino acids: CAISESGQQPQHF. The CDR3 DNA follows: TGTGCCATCAGTGAGTCGGGGCAGCAGCCCCAGCATTTT.

This clone was counted only a few times. The chain is built from TRBV9 and TRBJ1-2; 7 nucleotides match TRBD1. The CDR3 is 15 amino acids. Germline values: CDR1 SGDLS, CDR2 YYNGEE. Trimming at V came to 3 bases and at J to 6 bases, leaving 11 bases not matched to a gene. The DNA for the CDR3 is TGTGCCAGCAGCGGCTACCGGGACAGATCCGATGGCTACACCTTC. Protein product: CASSGYRDRSDGYTF.

The chain is built from TRBV9 and TRBJ1-5, with D uncertain. Per germline, CDR1 SGDLS and CDR2 YYNGEE. V was trimmed by 2 bases and J by 3 bases, leaving 12 bases between them. There are 15 residues in the CDR3. The CDR3 region has the DNA TGTGCCAGCAGCGTGGATGCAGGATACAATCAGCCCCAGCATTTT. Amino acid sequence: CASSVDAGYNQPQHF. The whole variable domain, remainder taken from reference TRBV9 and TRBJ1-5, is DSGVTQTPKHLITATGQRVTLRCSPRSGDLSVYWYQQSLDQGLQFLIQYYNGEERAKGNILERFSAQQFPDLHSELNLSSLELGDSALYFCASSVDAGYNQPQHFGDGTRLSIL.

In its sample, this clone was seen a few times. This sequence joins TRBV23-1 and TRBJ2-6; 10 bases map to TRBD1. TRBV23-1 is an open reading frame, and its role is uncertain. The CDR3 contains 22 residues. V dropped 2 bases and J dropped 0; count of bases not matched to a gene: 16. The CDR3 sequence: CASSQVLGRTGGSPSGANVLTF. In DNA form, the CDR3 reads TGCGCCAGCAGTCAAGTGTTGGGTCGGACAGGGGGATCCCCCTCTGGGGCCAACGTCCTGACTTTC.

This clone was seen a handful of times. V gene TRBV29-1 combines with J gene TRBJ2-1, with 8 bases identical to TRBD1. Germline loops: CDR1 SQVTM, CDR2 ANQGSEA. Unmatched junction bases numbered 7, after V lost 6 bases and J lost 6 bases. The CDR3 has 13 residues. This chain's CDR3 is CSVEGRGLNEQFF. DNA of the CDR3: TGCAGCGTCGAGGGCAGGGGGCTCAATGAGCAGTTCTTC.